The 24 T cell receptor beta chains presented below share a single source sample, sequenced in a study of Tregs in tolerant kidney transplant recipients. Profiling relied on immunoSEQ multiplex PCR, and the TCRdb table lists in-frame clones only, not all of them. The sample carries 75,000 to 100,000 clones, more than 85% recorded once. Recipients received nonmyeloablative bone marrow transplants from related graft donors, with transient mixed chimerism. The sequencing here drew on CD4+ T cells from blood (PBMCs), taken 12 months after the transplant. The source of these receptors is a human patient who received a combined kidney and bone marrow transplant. The T cells may come from the graft donor.

The chain links TRBV11-1 to TRBJ1-2; 10 positions match TRBD1. Per the germline V gene, CDR1 is SGHAT and CDR2 is FQDESV (reference sequence). CDR3 length: 16 residues. The J segment lost 5 bases and the V segment lost 1 base, leaving 7 bases of the junction unmatched. CDR3 sequence reads: CASSLVGGQGLYGYTF. The CDR3 DNA reads TGTGCCAGCAGCTTAGTGGGGGGACAGGGGCTGTATGGCTACACCTTC.

J is TRBJ1-5 and V is TRBV7-9; weak D call: TRBD1 (6 bases). The germline CDR1 and CDR2 sequences are SEHNR and FQNEAQ (reference sequence). The CDR3 loop spans 16 amino acids. The V gene lost 1 base and the J gene lost 5 bases, with 15 bases spanning the gap. The CDR3 bases are TGTGCCAGCAGCTTAGGGGGCAGGGGCGATGATCAGCCCCAGCATTTT. Translation gives CASSLGGRGDDQPQHF.

The chain combines TRBV5-4 with TRBJ2-3; 9 bases fit TRBD2. This CDR3 region has 15 residues. V shed 4 bases, J shed 2 bases, and the junction held 5 bases outside the gene matches. Germline V CDR1 and CDR2: SGHNT, YYREEE (reference sequence). The DNA for the CDR3 is TGTGCCAGCAGCATTTCTAGCGGGGTCACAGATACGCAGTATTTT. Translated: CASSISSGVTDTQYF.

The rearrangement joins TRBV6-5 to TRBJ1-2; no definite D call. CDR3 length equals 15 residues. Germline V gene lookup returns CDR1 MNHEY and CDR2 SVGAGI. V lost 2 bases to trimming and J lost 3 bases, with 13 bases between them. This CDR3 is CASSYRHLNDYGYTF. Here the CDR3 DNA reads TGTGCCAGCAGTTACCGACATCTGAATGACTATGGCTACACCTTC.

The V call is TRBV9, the J call TRBJ2-3, with D possibly matching TRBD1 (6 bases). The germline V gene has CDR1 SGDLS and CDR2 YYNGEE. Trimming took 3 bases from V and 2 from J, leaving 10 bases between them. The CDR3 totals 14 residues. In nucleotides, the CDR3 is TGTGCCAGCAGCGGGGGGCCTGTCACAGATACGCAGTATTTT. Its protein product is CASSGGPVTDTQYF.

The chain combines TRBV12-5 with TRBJ2-2, with D perhaps TRBD2 (5 bases). Deletions cut 7 bases from V and 5 bases from J, with 20 bases between. Looked up from germline, CDR1 is LGHNT and CDR2 is FRNRAP. CDR3 length: 16 amino acids. This CDR3 is CASAPGLADDTGELFF. The CDR3, as DNA: TGTGCTAGTGCCCCTGGACTCGCCGACGATACCGGGGAGCTGTTTTTT.

The V gene is TRBV6-4, the J gene TRBJ2-1; 7 bases map to TRBD2. Germline assignment: CDR1 MRHNA and CDR2 SNTAGT. After removal of 7 bases from V and 4 bases from J, the junction contained 13 bases not matched to a gene. The CDR3 totals 16 residues. The CDR3 DNA is TGTGCCAGCACCCCCCGACTGAGCGGGGTTTACAATGAGCAGTTCTTC. Protein: CASTPRLSGVYNEQFF.

This clone was found once. This chain links TRBV5-1 with TRBJ2-3; 9 nucleotides line up with TRBD1. Trimming took 0 bases from V and 4 from J; bases not matched to a gene: 9. The CDR3 has 17 residues. Looked up from germline, CDR1 is SGHRS and CDR2 is YFSETQ. The CDR3 region is CASSLANRQGGPDTQYF. CDR3 sequence (DNA): TGCGCCAGCAGCTTGGCCAACCGACAGGGGGGCCCAGATACGCAGTATTTT.

Concerning this clone itself: Other DNA sequences in the same sample also yield this CDR3. The chain employs TRBV5-1 and TRBJ2-1; 8 bases fit TRBD1. CDR3 length equals 18 residues. Germline CDR1 reads SGHRS; CDR2 reads YFSETQ. V trimming: 0 bases; J trimming: 0 bases; junction bases outside the gene matches: 8. The CDR3 bases are TGCGCCAGCAGCTTGGCTCCTCAGGGGGCAAGCTCCTACAATGAGCAGTTCTTC. This sequence encodes CASSLAPQGASSYNEQFF.

The chain couples TRBV11-2 to TRBJ2-5, with TRBD2 as a possible D gene (5 bases). Trimming left V 0 bases short and J 7 bases short, with 12 bases between. The CDR3 totals 14 residues. Looked up from germline, CDR1 is SGHAT and CDR2 is FQNNGV. In nucleotides, the CDR3 is TGTGCCAGCAGCTTAGATCTGAGAGGAGGGACCCAGTACTTC. Amino acid sequence: CASSLDLRGGTQYF.

For this clone: At one end the junction does not follow the germline gene, possibly because of a read error. The chain links TRBV6-7 to TRBJ2-7; 7 nucleotides match TRBD2. TRBV6-7 is an open reading frame, and its role is uncertain. The CDR3 is made up of 15 amino acids. The DNA of the CDR3 is TGTGCCGGCAGTTCCCGGGGGGTGGATTCCTACGAGCAGTACTTC. Its protein product is CAGSSRGVDSYEQYF.

The chain recombines TRBV6-6 with TRBJ2-3; 7 nucleotides agree with TRBD2. Germline CDR1 reads MNHNY; CDR2 reads SVGAGI (reference sequence). The CDR3 runs to 12 residues. The V segment lost 2 bases and the J segment 9 bases; nucleotides outside the gene matches: 2. CDR3 coding DNA: TGTGCCAGCAGTTACCGGGACTACACGCAGTATTTT. This codes for CASSYRDYTQYF.

The rearrangement links TRBV7-9 to TRBJ2-3; perhaps TRBD1 as D (6 bases). Germline V lookup: CDR1 SEHNR, CDR2 FQNEAQ (reference sequence). The V gene lost 5 bases and the J gene lost 0 bases, with 12 bases spanning the gap. The CDR3 runs 15 residues. The CDR3 DNA is TGTGCCAGCAGCCGTCGACAGGATAGCACAGATACGCAGTATTTT. This translates into CASSRRQDSTDTQYF.

The chain is built from TRBV6-5 and TRBJ1-2; D not resolved. V shed 3 bases and J shed 4 bases, with 9 bases lying between them. Germline CDR1 reads MNHEY; CDR2 reads SVGAGI. The CDR3 is 13 residues long. CDR3: CASSYDAGYGYTF. CDR3 bases: TGTGCCAGCAGTTATGACGCGGGCTATGGCTACACCTTC.

The chain employs TRBV4-2 and TRBJ1-5; weak D call: TRBD1 (5 bases). The CDR3 runs 15 residues. V lost 0 bases and J 6 bases, leaving 12 bases between the germline ends. The germline V gene encodes CDR1 LGHNA and CDR2 YNFKEQ. CDR3 bases: TGTGCCAGCAGCCAAGATCGACAGTCTGTTCAGCCCCAGCATTTT. It encodes CASSQDRQSVQPQHF.

The rearrangement links TRBV27 to TRBJ2-1, with 8 bases aligning to TRBD2. The CDR3 has 18 amino acids. The V gene end was trimmed by 5 bases and the J gene end by 1 base; junction bases not matched to a gene: 13. Germline CDR1 reads MNHEY; CDR2 reads SMNVEV (reference sequence). CDR3 residues: CASSPRGRGGSSYNEQFF. The CDR3 DNA reads as TGTGCCAGCAGTCCGCGGGGCCGCGGGGGGTCGTCCTACAATGAGCAGTTCTTC.

V and J are TRBV7-2 and TRBJ1-2, with TRBD1 identical over 12 bases. V trimming: 1 base; J trimming: 4 bases; junction bases outside the gene matches: 7. The germline V gene encodes CDR1 SGHTA and CDR2 FQGNSA. This CDR3 region has 17 residues. DNA of the CDR3: TGTGCCAGCAGCTTAGGAAAGGGACAGGGGGCGAGCTATGGCTACACCTTC. It translates to CASSLGKGQGASYGYTF.

This clone was counted once. The chain links TRBV29-1 to TRBJ2-3, with TRBD2 identical over 8 bases. Germline V gene data show CDR1 as SQVTM and CDR2 as ANQGSEA. The CDR3 totals 11 residues. V shed 7 bases and J 5 bases; nucleotides not matched to a gene: 2. Written as DNA, the CDR3 is TGCAGCGGCCTAGCGGGAGATACGCAGTATTTT. Translating gives CSGLAGDTQYF.

The chain recombines TRBV10-3 with TRBJ2-3; 7 positions match TRBD1. Losses at the gene ends were 10 bases for V and 4 bases for J; bases not matched to a gene: 5. CDR1 and CDR2 (germline): ENHRY, SYGVKD. CDR3 size: 12 residues. In DNA, the CDR3 is TGTGCCACCCGACAGGGATCAGATACGCAGTATTTT. Its translation: CATRQGSDTQYF.

The chain is built from TRBV4-2 and TRBJ2-1; maybe TRBD1 (5 bases). The V and J ends lost 4 bases and 4 bases respectively, with 8 bases between them. This CDR3 has 13 amino acids. Germline CDR1 is LGHNA and CDR2 is YNFKEQ. This CDR3 reads CASSRRQYNEQFF. For the CDR3, the DNA is TGTGCCAGCAGCCGCCGACAGTACAATGAGCAGTTCTTC.

The CDR3 sequence is CSVLGLAGVGADTDTQYF. CDR3 sequence (DNA): TGCAGCGTCCTGGGACTAGCGGGAGTAGGGGCAGACACAGATACGCAGTATTTT. V is TRBV29-1 and J is TRBJ2-3; 14 bases align to TRBD2. Looked up from germline, CDR1 is SQVTM and CDR2 is ANQGSEA. This CDR3 is built from 18 residues. The V gene end was trimmed by 6 bases and the J gene end by 2 bases; junction bases not matched to a gene: 13.

The chain employs TRBV5-4 and TRBJ2-3; maybe TRBD2 (6 bases). CDR1 and CDR2 from the germline V gene are SGHNT and YYREEE (reference sequence). There are 15 residues in the CDR3. V was trimmed by 6 bases and J by 1 base, leaving 15 bases between them. CDR3 bases: TGTGCCAGCACGGAGGTCCCGGGGGGCACAGATACGCAGTATTTT. Translation gives CASTEVPGGTDTQYF.

In this sample, this clone turned up a few times. The rearrangement uses TRBV7-6 and TRBJ2-7, with 9 bases matching TRBD1. V shed 2 bases and J 4 bases; nucleotides not matched to a gene: 9. The V gene's germline CDR1 is SGHVS and CDR2 FNYEAQ. The CDR3 contains 16 residues. The CDR3 coding sequence is TGTGCCAGCAGCTTACTAGGGGGACAGGGTCTATACGAGCAGTACTTC. This sequence encodes CASSLLGGQGLYEQYF. The full variable domain, completed using reference TRBV7-6 and TRBJ2-7, is GAGVSQSPRYKVTKRGQDVALRCDPISGHVSLYWYRQALGQGPEFLTYFNYEAQQDKSGLPNDRFSAERPEGSISTLTIQRTEQRDSAMYRCASSLLGGQGLYEQYFGPGTRLTVT.

The V gene is TRBV9, the J gene TRBJ2-2; TRBD1 agrees at 7 bases. Looked up from germline, CDR1 is SGDLS and CDR2 is YYNGEE. J lost 4 bases, V lost 3 bases, and 12 bases had no gene match. The CDR3 covers 17 residues. CDR3 sequence: CASSERLEGALTGELFF. CDR3 DNA sequence: TGTGCCAGCAGCGAGAGGTTAGAGGGGGCCCTCACCGGGGAGCTGTTTTTT.